The clone carrying this T cell receptor (beta chain) was seen more than once but under ten times. Its target is not known. TCRB transcripts that were expressed got sequenced, as all of the isolated RNA had been reverse transcribed. Assay: immunoSEQ multiplex PCR; the TCRdb copy retains only in-frame clones and omits some. The data hold around 600,000 clones, with 9.5% to 15% observed a single time. These data originate in a study of beta chain features in type 1 diabetes. The V end lost 5 bases, the J end lost 0 bases, and 7 bases lay between the germline ends. The CDR3 is made up of 13 amino acids. CDR1 and CDR2 from the germline V gene are MNHNY and SVGAGI (reference sequence). General study results and limits: Patients with Type 1 diabetes showed moderately but significantly shorter TCRB CDR3s in all four CD4+ subsets. Lower insertion and higher deletion counts appeared at VDJ junctions in type 1 diabetes patients.

Every single donor gave one heparinised blood draw, and these averaged roughly 0.11 L. Sequenced: naive CD4+ T cells from blood. The V and J genes are TRBV6-6 and TRBJ1-1, with D unresolved. The clonotype comes from a young man with type 1 diabetes. The CDR3 loop is CASSPRLNTEAFF. CDR3 bases: TGTGCCAGCAGTCCCCGCCTGAACACTGAAGCTTTCTTT.